The entry below describes one T cell receptor (beta chain). The source of the sample is a study of blood T cell repertoires in COVID-19. The overall study: Both acute and convalescent COVID-19 samples were obtained from the United States, Italy and Spain. PBMCs, B-cell-depleted T cells, or T cells were the source of the cDNA or gDNA that made up the material.

Participants were aged about 18 to 90 years, lived in around 22 US areas, and enrolled virtually. Clinical histories supplied by participants themselves formed the basis of cohort assignment. V lost 4 bases and J 9 bases, leaving 15 bases between the germline ends. This CDR3 contains 13 residues. CDR1 is SGHRS, CDR2 YFSETQ, per germline. Profiled with immunoSEQ multiplex PCR; TCRdb holds only in-frame clones, not every one. The repertoire holds 300,000 to 350,000 clones, with approximately 83% as singletons. Sequencing was performed on PBMCs or T cells enriched from blood (not recorded which). The clonotype originates from a woman aged 40 to 50 with acute COVID-19. The chain joins TRBV5-1 to TRBJ2-3, with D perhaps TRBD1 (5 bases). CDR3 region: CASSPRQFDTQYF. The CDR3 DNA follows: TGCGCCAGCAGCCCACGACAGTTCGACACGCAGTATTTT.